These 2 T cell receptor beta chains were sequenced from one sample in a study of neurological immune-mediated disorders. Each CDR3 protein is one row after TCRdb ran MiXCR on the 5' RACE reads. This table holds more than 50,000 distinct CDR3 sequences, about an eighth found once. The sample consisted of PBMCs. These receptors came from a man between 60 and 75 years old in good health.

The sample holds many counts of this clonotype. The V call is TRBV27, the J call TRBJ1-5, with a tentative D call TRBD1 (5 bases). CDR3 size: 12 residues. In germline, CDR1 is MNHEY, CDR2 SMNVEV (reference sequence). Trimming shortened V by 3 bases and J by 9 bases, and 9 bases separated the two germline ends. The CDR3 loop reads CASSFIGGPQHF. CDR3 bases: TGTGCCAGCAGTTTCATCGGGGGGCCCCAGCATTTT.

This clonotype was seen at least ten times. V usage is TRBV20-1 and J usage is TRBJ1-5; TRBD1 matches at 7 bases. There are 14 residues in the CDR3. With 5 bases clipped from V and 4 bases from J, the junction kept 8 bases outside the gene matches. In germline, CDR1 is DFQATT, CDR2 SNEGSKA (reference sequence). CDR3 protein: CSALRTGRNQPQHF. The CDR3 DNA sequence: TGCAGTGCTCTACGGACAGGTCGGAATCAGCCCCAGCATTTT.